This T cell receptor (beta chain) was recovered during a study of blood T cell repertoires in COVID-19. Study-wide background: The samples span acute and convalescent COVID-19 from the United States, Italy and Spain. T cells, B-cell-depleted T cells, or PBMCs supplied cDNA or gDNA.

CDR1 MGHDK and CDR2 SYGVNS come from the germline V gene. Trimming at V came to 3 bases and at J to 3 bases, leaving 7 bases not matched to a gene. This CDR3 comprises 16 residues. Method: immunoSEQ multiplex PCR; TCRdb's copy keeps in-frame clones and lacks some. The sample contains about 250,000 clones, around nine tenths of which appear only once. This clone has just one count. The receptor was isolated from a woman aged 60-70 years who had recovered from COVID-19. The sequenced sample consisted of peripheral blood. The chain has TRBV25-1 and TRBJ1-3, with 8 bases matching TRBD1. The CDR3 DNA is TGTGCCAGCAGTGATCTTAGGACAGGGTTTGGAAACACCATATATTTT. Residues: CASSDLRTGFGNTIYF.